The rows below give T cell receptor beta chains drawn from one sample of a study of blood T cell repertoires in COVID-19. Profiled with immunoSEQ multiplex PCR; TCRdb holds only in-frame clones, not every one. The table shows 130,000 or so clones, with 70% to 90% occurring only once. Sequenced input: peripheral blood. The receptors were gathered from a human donor in a cohort sampled during active COVID-19. Both conserved end residues are part of each CDR3. Each record gives: clone size, D gene, J gene, V gene, CDR3 DNA, CDR3 protein. A D gene is named only where the DNA matches it firmly. Clone size is shown for a subset of rows, as once, few, many or a class of expanded clone.

size: .
D: .
J: TRBJ1-3
V: TRBV5-1
DNA: TGCGCCAGCAGCTTGGCTCTAGACAGGTCAAACACCATATATTTT
CDR3: CASSLALDRSNTIYF

size: .
D: TRBD1
J: TRBJ2-5
V: TRBV6-5
DNA: TGTGCCAGCACGCGGGACAGGGGGGCCCAGTACTTC
CDR3: CASTRDRGAQYF

size: once
D: TRBD1
J: TRBJ2-1
V: TRBV5-1
DNA: TGCGCCAGCAGCTTGGACAGGGGACGAGTTGAGCAGTTCTTC
CDR3: CASSLDRGRVEQFF

size: .
D: TRBD1
J: TRBJ1-5
V: TRBV19
DNA: TGTGCCAGTAGTATATCTGACAGGGTGGTTGGCAATCAGCCCCAGCATTTT
CDR3: CASSISDRVVGNQPQHF

size: .
D: .
J: TRBJ1-6
V: TRBV5-1
DNA: TGCGCCAGCAGCCTAGGGGACACGGATTCACCCCTCCACTTT
CDR3: CASSLGDTDSPLHF

size: once
D: .
J: TRBJ2-7
V: TRBV9
DNA: TGTGCCAGCAGCACAAGGGTGGGGCAACGGCAGTACTTC
CDR3: CASSTRVGQRQYF

size: .
D: .
J: TRBJ1-1
V: TRBV3-1/TRBV3-2
DNA: TGTGCCAGCAGCCTTAACCAGGGGCTCGACACTGAAGCTTTCTTT
CDR3: CASSLNQGLDTEAFF

size: .
D: TRBD2
J: TRBJ2-5
V: TRBV27
DNA: TGTGCCAGCAGTCGGATCCCCAAAATCACTAGCGGGGGAGAGAACCAAGAGACCCAGTACTTC
CDR3: CASSRIPKITSGGENQETQYF

size: .
D: .
J: TRBJ1-2
V: TRBV2
DNA: TGTGCCAGCAGGGGCGGGGGGCATGGCTACACCTTC
CDR3: CASRGGGHGYTF

size: .
D: TRBD1
J: TRBJ2-1
V: TRBV9
DNA: TGTGCCAGCAGCGTAGCACAGACAGGGTCTGATTACAATGAGCAGTTCTTC
CDR3: CASSVAQTGSDYNEQFF

size: .
D: .
J: TRBJ1-1
V: TRBV5-6
DNA: TGTGCCAGCAGCTTGGATCGCGGGTTAGGGGGAGCTTTCTTT
CDR3: CASSLDRGLGGAFF

size: .
D: .
J: TRBJ1-2
V: TRBV18
DNA: TGTGCCAGCTCACCCCGGGGTTATGGCTACACCTTC
CDR3: CASSPRGYGYTF

size: once
D: TRBD2
J: TRBJ2-5
V: TRBV19
DNA: TGTGCCAGTAGCAGACTAGCGGGGGGTCCTGGGACCCAGTACTTC
CDR3: CASSRLAGGPGTQYF

size: once
D: TRBD1
J: TRBJ1-5
V: TRBV19
DNA: TGTGCCAGTAGACGGACAGGTAATCAGCCCCAGCATTTT
CDR3: CASRRTGNQPQHF

size: .
D: TRBD2
J: TRBJ2-1
V: TRBV4-2
DNA: TGTGCCAGCAGCCTTGGCCCAGCGGGGGGGCCGGAGGGCAATGAGCAGTTCTTC
CDR3: CASSLGPAGGPEGNEQFF

size: few
D: .
J: TRBJ1-3
V: TRBV11-3
DNA: TGTGCCAGCAGCAGGGGACACACCTTCGGAAACACCATATATTTT
CDR3: CASSRGHTFGNTIYF

size: .
D: TRBD2
J: TRBJ2-1
V: TRBV29-1
DNA: TGCAGCGTTGAAAGACTAGCGGTCTTCAATGAGCAGTTCTTC
CDR3: CSVERLAVFNEQFF

size: once
D: .
J: TRBJ2-1
V: TRBV6-6
DNA: TGTGCCAGCAGTTACGGATTGGGACAATACAATGAGCAGTTCTTC
CDR3: CASSYGLGQYNEQFF

size: few
D: .
J: TRBJ2-3
V: TRBV5-4
DNA: TGTGCCAGCAGCTTGGTTGGTCCGGGGGGCACAGATACGCAGTATTTT
CDR3: CASSLVGPGGTDTQYF

size: .
D: TRBD1
J: TRBJ2-7
V: TRBV5-6
DNA: TGTGCCAGCAGCTTCCCCGGGACAGAAAGGCACGAGCAGTACTTC
CDR3: CASSFPGTERHEQYF

size: once
D: TRBD1
J: TRBJ2-5
V: TRBV5-1
DNA: TGCGCCAGCAGCCAACCGACAGGGGGCTTGGAGACCCAGTACTTC
CDR3: CASSQPTGGLETQYF

size: .
D: TRBD1
J: TRBJ1-1
V: TRBV7-9
DNA: TGTGCCAGCAGCCATCCCCGGACAGGGAACACTGAAGCTTTCTTT
CDR3: CASSHPRTGNTEAFF

size: .
D: TRBD2
J: TRBJ2-1
V: TRBV27
DNA: TGTGCCAGCAGTTTCCTTGGGACTAGCGGTTACAATGAGCAGTTCTTC
CDR3: CASSFLGTSGYNEQFF

size: .
D: TRBD1
J: TRBJ1-5
V: TRBV19
DNA: TGTGCCAGTAGGGGACAGATCAGCAATCAGCCCCAGCATTTT
CDR3: CASRGQISNQPQHF

size: .
D: .
J: TRBJ2-4
V: TRBV19
DNA: TGTGCCAGTAGTCCCCCCGGTCGGGGGGCGGCCAAAAACATTCAGTACTTC
CDR3: CASSPPGRGAAKNIQYF

size: .
D: TRBD1
J: TRBJ2-3
V: TRBV5-8
DNA: TGTGCCAGCCTAAGGGGCCCTAGGGGGCGCAGGACAGATACGCAGTATTTT
CDR3: CASLRGPRGRRTDTQYF

size: .
D: TRBD2
J: TRBJ2-7
V: TRBV6-5
DNA: TGTGCCAGCAGTTACCTTAGCGGGTTCTCCCCGTGGGAGCAGTACTTC
CDR3: CASSYLSGFSPWEQYF

size: .
D: .
J: TRBJ1-1
V: TRBV19
DNA: TGTGCCAGTAGCCGAGGAAAGAGGTTCGGGGGATTGAACACTGAAGCTTTCTTT
CDR3: CASSRGKRFGGLNTEAFF